This passage covers 18 T cell receptor beta chains from one sample sequenced in a study of cytomegalovirus exposure and HLA in healthy donors (dated 2017 in TCRdb). Libraries were built with the immunoSEQ multiplex PCR assay. For the multiplex PCR, a mixture combining 60 forward primers for TCR Vbeta segments and 13 reverse primers for TCR Jbeta segments was used. TCRdb holds this immuneACCESS table with in-frame rearrangements only. Some clones are missing; in checked studies, unresolved V genes explain under half, and the rest has no known cause. The sample profile shows 150,000 to 200,000 clones; about 77% of them were found once. The ten most abundant clones make up roughly 10% of the sample. Sequenced sample: PBMCs. The receptors here all came from a man aged 18-30 years in good health and CMV-seropositive.

This clone has just one count. This chain links TRBV5-8 with TRBJ1-4, with D hard to call. V lost 4 bases, J lost 7 bases, and 17 bases lay in between. The CDR3 loop spans 15 amino acids. Germline V gene sequence: CDR1 SGHTS, CDR2 YDEGEE. The chain's CDR3 is CASSQGGRVGEKLFF. The CDR3 DNA is TGTGCCAGCAGCCAAGGAGGGAGGGTCGGTGAAAAACTGTTTTTT.

The chain is built from TRBV28 and TRBJ2-1; a possible D gene is TRBD2 (6 bases). Trimming took 6 bases from V and 0 from J, leaving 12 bases between them. CDR1 is MDHEN and CDR2 is SYDVKM in the germline V gene. This CDR3 contains 15 residues. CDR3 coding DNA: TGTGCCAGCAGCGGGGGTGGGAGCTCCTACAATGAGCAGTTCTTC. Protein: CASSGGGSSYNEQFF.

The V gene is TRBV5-6, the J gene TRBJ1-5; the match to TRBD1 covers 7 bases. Germline loops: CDR1 SGHDT, CDR2 YYEEEE. The CDR3 has 17 amino acids. Unmatched junction bases numbered 10, after V lost 4 bases and J lost 0 bases. The CDR3 loop reads CASSRRGTANSNQPQHF. The CDR3 DNA reads TGTGCCAGCAGCAGACGGGGGACAGCCAATAGCAATCAGCCCCAGCATTTT.

This chain uses TRBV4-1 with TRBJ1-1, with D unclear. Between the trimmed V and J ends, which lost 4 bases and 0 bases, there was a span of 9 bases. This CDR3 is 14 amino acids long. Germline loops: CDR1 MGHRA, CDR2 YSYEKL. CDR3 in amino acids: CASSPLGMNTEAFF. The DNA for the CDR3 is TGCGCCAGCAGCCCCTTGGGCATGAACACTGAAGCTTTCTTT.

The chain links TRBV5-5 to TRBJ2-3; 7 bases are shared with TRBD1. Germline V lookup: CDR1 SGHKS, CDR2 YYEKEE (reference sequence). Trimming took 3 bases from V and 0 from J; bases not matched to a gene: 10. The CDR3 is 17 residues long. CDR3 region: CASSSGDRALSTDTQYF. CDR3 in DNA: TGTGCCAGCAGCTCGGGTGACAGGGCCCTTAGCACAGATACGCAGTATTTT.

This clone was detected many times. The chain combines TRBV14 with TRBJ2-7, with a tentative D call TRBD1 (6 bases). Looked up from germline, CDR1 is SGHDN and CDR2 is FVKESK. Trimming stripped 4 bases from V and 3 bases from J, with 16 bases between. The CDR3 sequence is 15 residues long. In nucleotides, the CDR3 is TGTGCCAGCAGCCCACAGGGAAGGGGGAGCTACGAGCAGTACTTC. This encodes CASSPQGRGSYEQYF.

The chain recombines TRBV30 with TRBJ2-7, with D possibly being TRBD1 (6 bases). The CDR3 has 14 amino acids. From germline, CDR1 is GTSNPN and CDR2 SVGIG (reference sequence). Trimming shortened V by 3 bases and J by 3 bases, and 15 bases separated the two germline ends. Here the CDR3 reads CAWSGNRVRYEQYF. CDR3 coding DNA: TGTGCCTGGAGCGGAAACAGGGTTCGCTACGAGCAGTACTTC. The full variable domain, in which reference TRBV30 and TRBJ2-7 provide the parts outside the CDR3, is SQTIHQWPATLVQPVGSPLSLECTVEGTSNPNLYWYRQAAGRGLQLLFYSVGIGQISSEVPQNLSASRPQDRQFILSSKKLLLSDSGFYLCAWSGNRVRYEQYFGPGTRLTVT.

The chain is built from TRBV28 and TRBJ2-3, with 9 bases lining up with TRBD2. This CDR3 has 14 residues. In germline, CDR1 is MDHEN, CDR2 SYDVKM. Trimming at V came to 3 bases and at J to 6 bases, leaving 4 bases not matched to a gene. The CDR3 loop is CASSFRLAGDTQYF. Here the CDR3 DNA reads TGTGCCAGCAGTTTTCGGCTAGCGGGGGATACGCAGTATTTT.

This clone was observed a single time. For the CDR3, the DNA is TGTGCCAGCAGTCCTAGCGTTTCAAAGCACAATGAGCAGTTCTTC. This translates into CASSPSVSKHNEQFF. The chain employs TRBV6-1 and TRBJ2-1; D perhaps matches TRBD2 (6 bases). CDR3 size: 15 residues. Germline lookup yields CDR1 MNHNS and CDR2 SASEGT. Trimming left V 5 bases short and J 5 bases short, with 16 bases between.

In its sample, this clone was seen once. This rearrangement joins TRBV7-2 to TRBJ2-1; D might be TRBD2 (5 bases). Trimming stripped 1 base from V and 2 bases from J, with 9 bases between. The CDR3 runs to 15 residues. Germline CDR1 is SGHTA and CDR2 is FQGNSA. This CDR3 reads CASSLVTGTYNEQFF. The DNA for the CDR3 is TGTGCCAGCAGCTTAGTAACGGGGACCTACAATGAGCAGTTCTTC.

The V gene is TRBV9, the J gene TRBJ1-1; TRBD1 matches 7 bases. CDR1 is SGDLS and CDR2 is YYNGEE in the germline V gene. Unmatched junction bases numbered 3, after V lost 0 bases and J lost 1 base. The length of the CDR3 is 15 residues. CDR3 in DNA: TGTGCCAGCAGCGTAGTGGGGACAGCGAACACTGAAGCTTTCTTT. Protein product: CASSVVGTANTEAFF.

V is TRBV11-2 and J is TRBJ2-1, with 7 nucleotides matching TRBD2. From germline, CDR1 is SGHAT and CDR2 FQNNGV. The CDR3 sequence is 19 residues long. V lost 5 bases, J lost 4 bases, and 20 bases stayed unmatched. The CDR3 sequence: CASSPGSGRRGRGYNEQFF. The CDR3 bases are TGTGCCAGCAGCCCAGGATCGGGCCGGCGCGGGAGAGGTTACAATGAGCAGTTCTTC.

Here the CDR3 reads CASSEPGQNSGNTIYF. CDR3 nucleotide sequence: TGTGCCAGCAGTGAGCCCGGACAGAACTCTGGAAACACCATATATTTT. V usage is TRBV25-1 and J usage is TRBJ1-3; D is perhaps TRBD1 (6 bases). V was cut by 3 bases and J by 0 bases, with 12 bases left in between. CDR3 length equals 16 residues. Germline V gene data show CDR1 as MGHDK and CDR2 as SYGVNS. The full variable domain, rest sourced from reference TRBV25-1 and TRBJ1-3, is EADIYQTPRYLVIGTGKKITLECSQTMGHDKMYWYQQDPGMELHLIHYSYGVNSTEKGDLSSESTVSRIRTEHFPLTLESARPSHTSQYLCASSEPGQNSGNTIYFGEGSWLTVV.

A few counts support this clone. The chain carries TRBV6-6 and TRBJ1-1; the D gene is possibly TRBD1 (6 bases). Looked up from germline, CDR1 is MNHNY and CDR2 is SVGAGI (reference sequence). V was cut by 3 bases and J by 8 bases, with 13 bases left in between. The CDR3 length is 13 residues. The CDR3 nucleotides are TGTGCCAGCAGTTATTTAAAACAGGGAGAAGCTTTCTTT. The encoded protein is CASSYLKQGEAFF.

V usage is TRBV2 and J usage is TRBJ1-2, with 8 bases fitting TRBD1. After removal of 6 bases from V and 9 bases from J, the junction contained 6 bases not matched to a gene. This CDR3 region has 12 residues. The V gene's germline CDR1 is SNHLY and CDR2 FYNNEI. The CDR3 DNA reads as TGTGCCAGCAGGGAGACAGGGGCCCGCTACACCTTC. Protein: CASRETGARYTF.

The chain couples TRBV18 to TRBJ2-5; tentative D call: TRBD1 (6 bases). Germline V gives CDR1 KGHSH, CDR2 LQKENI. The CDR3 loop spans 15 amino acids. V dropped 4 bases and J dropped 3 bases, with 15 bases sitting between them. DNA for the CDR3: TGTGCCAGCTCACTCTATAGTGGGGGCGAAGAGACCCAGTACTTC. Translation: CASSLYSGGEETQYF.

This sequence joins TRBV19 and TRBJ1-2; 7 bases fit TRBD1. The CDR3 is 14 amino acids. Trimming cost V 2 bases and J 7 bases; bases outside gene matches: 7. Looked up from germline, CDR1 is LNHDA and CDR2 is SQIVND (reference sequence). The CDR3 nucleotides are TGTGCCAGTAGTATACTCCGGACAGGAGGTGGCTACACCTTC. The encoded protein is CASSILRTGGGYTF.

This clone was found a few times. The chain combines TRBV27 with TRBJ1-5, with D maybe TRBD1 (6 bases). Per germline, CDR1 MNHEY and CDR2 SMNVEV (reference sequence). CDR3 length: 19 amino acids. V lost 5 bases and J lost 0, with 23 bases in between. The CDR3 coding sequence is TGTGCCAGCAGTCAATCGACAGGCTGGGGAATTAATAGCAATCAGCCCCAGCATTTT. Amino acid sequence: CASSQSTGWGINSNQPQHF.